This TCR beta chain was identified in a study of blood T cell repertoires in COVID-19. At the level of the study: Material from acute and convalescent COVID-19 was sourced from the United States, Italy and Spain. Sample material is recorded as cDNA or gDNA derived from T cells, B-cell-depleted T cells, or PBMCs.

As handled by the study authors: Amplification with reference gene primers provided the estimates of nucleated cell counts. Libraries were prepared by immunoSEQ multiplex PCR; TCRdb keeps only in-frame clonotypes and omits some of them. V and J calls plus clone size are reproduced from that table; the DNA served to infer D and trimming. The table lists 200,000 to 300,000 clones, 75% to 85% of them singletons. This CDR3 is 15 amino acids long. The germline gives CDR1 LNHDA, CDR2 SQIVND (reference sequence). After removal of 2 bases from V and 4 bases from J, the junction contained 6 bases not matched to a gene.

This clonotype was sampled from a human donor in a cohort sampled during active COVID-19. The sequenced material came from peripheral blood. The chain has TRBV19 and TRBJ2-7; TRBD1 agrees at 9 bases. Written as DNA, the CDR3 is TGTGCCAGTAGTATATCCGGGGACAGGGTATACGAGCAGTACTTC. Its translation: CASSISGDRVYEQYF.